This T cell receptor (beta chain) was recorded in a study of CD8 T cells in cerebrospinal fluid in Alzheimer's disease. As for the study in general: Two single-cell methods, plate-based nested PCR and droplet-based sequencing, assessed CSF clonal expansion.

The CDR3 is 14 amino acids. The germline V gene encodes CDR1 SGHRS and CDR2 YFSETQ. After re-calling the 10x single-cell sequencing reads, TCRdb lists one entry per CDR3 protein, DNA absent. In total, the table holds over 600 distinct CDR3 sequences. This clonotype is identified as hyperexpanded from frequency. Source material: cerebrospinal fluid. The source is a human donor with Alzheimer's disease. The chain uses TRBV5-1 and TRBJ2-2. The CDR3 region is CASSNGLRPGELFF.